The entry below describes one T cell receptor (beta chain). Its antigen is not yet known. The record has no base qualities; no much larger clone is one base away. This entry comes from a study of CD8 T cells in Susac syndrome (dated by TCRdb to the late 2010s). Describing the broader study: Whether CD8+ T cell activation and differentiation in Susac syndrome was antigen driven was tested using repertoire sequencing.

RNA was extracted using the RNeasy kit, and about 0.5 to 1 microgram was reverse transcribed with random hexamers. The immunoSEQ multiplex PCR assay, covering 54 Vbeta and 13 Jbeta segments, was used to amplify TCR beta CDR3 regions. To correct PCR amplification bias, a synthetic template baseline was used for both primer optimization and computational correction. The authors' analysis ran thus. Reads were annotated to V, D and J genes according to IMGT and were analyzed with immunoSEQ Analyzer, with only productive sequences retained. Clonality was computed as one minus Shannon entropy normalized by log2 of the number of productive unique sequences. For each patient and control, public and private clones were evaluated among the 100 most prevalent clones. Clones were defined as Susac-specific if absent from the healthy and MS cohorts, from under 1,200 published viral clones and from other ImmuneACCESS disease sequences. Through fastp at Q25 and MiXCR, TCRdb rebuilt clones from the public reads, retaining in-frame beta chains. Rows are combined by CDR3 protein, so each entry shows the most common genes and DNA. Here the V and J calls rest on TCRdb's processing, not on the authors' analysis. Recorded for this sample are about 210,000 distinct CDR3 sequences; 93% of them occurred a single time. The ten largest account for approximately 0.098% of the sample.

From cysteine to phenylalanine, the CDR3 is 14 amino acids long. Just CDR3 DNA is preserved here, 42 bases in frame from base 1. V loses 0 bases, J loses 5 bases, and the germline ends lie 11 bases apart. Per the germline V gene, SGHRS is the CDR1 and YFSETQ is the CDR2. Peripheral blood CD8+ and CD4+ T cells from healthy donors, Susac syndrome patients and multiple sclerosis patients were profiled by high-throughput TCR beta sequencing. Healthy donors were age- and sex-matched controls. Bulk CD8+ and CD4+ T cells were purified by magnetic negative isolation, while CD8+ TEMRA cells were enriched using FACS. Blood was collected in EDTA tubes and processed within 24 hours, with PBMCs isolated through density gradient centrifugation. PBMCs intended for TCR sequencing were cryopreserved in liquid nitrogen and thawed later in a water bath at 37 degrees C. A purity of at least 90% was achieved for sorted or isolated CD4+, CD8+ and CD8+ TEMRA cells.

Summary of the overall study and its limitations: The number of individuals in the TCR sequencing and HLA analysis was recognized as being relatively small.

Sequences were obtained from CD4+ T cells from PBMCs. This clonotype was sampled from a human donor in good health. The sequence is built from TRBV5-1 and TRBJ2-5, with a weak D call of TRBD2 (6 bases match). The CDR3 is CASSLGLGRETQYF. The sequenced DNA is TGCGCCAGCAGCTTGGGACTAGGAAGGGAGACCCAGTACTTC.